These T cell receptor beta chains were read from a single sample in a study of CD8+ T cells in alopecia areata. TCRdb keeps only in-frame clones here, not all; method: immunoSEQ multiplex PCR. The data hold nearly 110,000 clones, with roughly 84% observed a single time. The sample here was CD8+ T cells sorted from blood, taken at week 24, from a patient treated with tofacitinib. The source of these receptors is a human donor with alopecia areata. Each CDR3 is given with its conserved first and last residue. D genes are given only for firm matches. Some rows mark clone size as missing; the rest say once, few, many or name a class of expanded clone.

TRBJ2-6,once,TRBV7-8,15,-,CASSFGPAGANVLTF,TGTGCCAGCAGCTTTGGGCCGGCTGGGGCCAACGTCCTGACTTTC
TRBJ2-1,-,TRBV2,15,-,CASSPGQNSYNEQFF,TGTGCCAGCAGCCCGGGACAAAACTCCTACAATGAGCAGTTCTTC
TRBJ2-3,-,TRBV30,16,-,CAWSRGTGASTDTQYF,TGTGCCTGGAGTAGGGGGACTGGGGCTAGCACAGATACGCAGTATTTT
TRBJ2-2,-,TRBV7-8,15,TRBD1,CASGSGTGDIGELFF,TGTGCCAGCGGCTCCGGGACAGGGGATATCGGGGAGCTGTTTTTT
TRBJ2-3,-,TRBV6-6,13,-,CASKGTVTDTQYF,TGTGCCAGCAAGGGAACAGTCACAGATACGCAGTATTTT
TRBJ2-2,once,TRBV5-5,14,-,CASLLHQNTGELFF,TGTGCCAGCTTACTACATCAGAACACCGGGGAGCTGTTTTTT
TRBJ2-6,-,TRBV7-9,14,-,CASTSSSGANVLTF,TGTGCCAGCACCTCCAGCTCTGGGGCCAACGTCCTGACTTTC
TRBJ1-5,-,TRBV4-1,15,TRBD1,CASSQGTDSNQPQHF,TGCGCCAGCAGCCAGGGGACAGATAGCAATCAGCCCCAGCATTTT
TRBJ2-1,-,TRBV30,17,TRBD2,CAWSVHPSRGVYNEQFF,TGTGCCTGGAGTGTACACCCTTCTCGGGGGGTCTACAATGAGCAGTTCTTC
TRBJ1-4,-,TRBV4-3,18,-,CASSQAVNHRSTNEKLFF,TGCGCCAGCAGCCAAGCTGTTAACCACAGATCAACTAATGAAAAACTGTTTTTT
TRBJ2-5,-,TRBV13,15,TRBD1,CASSSGQGVRETQYF,TGTGCCAGCAGCTCGGGACAGGGGGTTCGAGAGACCCAGTACTTC
TRBJ2-5,-,TRBV29-1,15,-,CSVESYVWEYETQYF,TGCAGCGTTGAAAGTTACGTGTGGGAGTACGAGACCCAGTACTTC
TRBJ2-5,-,TRBV7-2,13,-,CAGSLPPQETQYF,TGTGCCGGCAGCTTACCCCCCCAAGAGACCCAGTACTTC
TRBJ2-7,few,TRBV13,12,TRBD1,CATGQGTYEQYF,TGTGCCACCGGACAGGGGACCTACGAGCAGTACTTC
TRBJ2-1,-,TRBV6-6,15,-,CASSPSREFRSEQFF,TGTGCCAGCAGTCCAAGTCGGGAGTTCCGAAGTGAGCAGTTCTTC
TRBJ2-7,-,TRBV25-1,13,-,CASSDLGGYEQYF,TGTGCCAGCAGTGACCTGGGGGGCTACGAGCAGTACTTC
TRBJ2-7,-,TRBV4-3,13,-,CASSQVREYEQYF,TGCGCCAGCAGCCAAGTGAGGGAATACGAGCAGTACTTC
TRBJ2-5,few,TRBV4-1,14,-,CASSQVSPQETQYF,TGCGCCAGCAGCCAAGTTAGTCCACAAGAGACCCAGTACTTC
TRBJ2-3,few,TRBV27,18,TRBD2,CASSLTFPLAGDTDTQYF,TGTGCCAGCAGTTTAACCTTCCCCCTAGCGGGGGACACAGATACGCAGTATTTT
TRBJ1-1,-,TRBV7-9,10,-,CASSFTEAFF,TGTGCCAGCAGCTTCACTGAAGCTTTCTTT
TRBJ1-1,-,TRBV6-5,14,-,CASSYPGLHTEAFF,TGTGCCAGCAGTTACCCCGGCTTACACACTGAAGCTTTCTTT
TRBJ1-4,-,TRBV4-3,16,-,CASSQRDGATNEKLFF,TGCGCCAGCAGCCAAAGGGACGGAGCAACTAATGAAAAACTGTTTTTT
TRBJ2-1,-,TRBV4-3,17,-,CASSLQWEPSTYNEQFF,TGCGCCAGCAGCCTGCAATGGGAGCCCAGCACCTACAATGAGCAGTTCTTC
TRBJ2-3,-,TRBV5-1,15,-,CASSPGIAGTDTQYF,TGCGCCAGCAGCCCCGGGATAGCGGGCACAGATACGCAGTATTTT
TRBJ2-2,few,TRBV29-1,13,-,CSGDVLNTGELFF,TGCAGCGGGGACGTTCTTAACACCGGGGAGCTGTTTTTT
TRBJ2-4,-,TRBV2,12,-,CASGGGLNIQYF,TGTGCCTCCGGAGGAGGCCTGAACATTCAGTACTTC
TRBJ2-3,-,TRBV4-3,14,-,CASSQEESSDTQYF,TGCGCCAGCAGCCAAGAGGAGAGCTCAGATACGCAGTATTTT
TRBJ2-5,-,TRBV27,13,-,CASKLVGGETQYF,TGTGCCAGCAAGCTAGTAGGCGGGGAGACCCAGTACTTC
TRBJ1-5,-,TRBV10-2,12,-,CASNTGVQPQHF,TGCGCCAGCAACACCGGGGTTCAGCCCCAGCATTTT
TRBJ2-3,-,TRBV13,12,-,CASSSLTDTQYF,TGTGCCAGCAGCAGTCTCACAGATACGCAGTATTTT
TRBJ2-1,-,TRBV7-9,14,TRBD1,CASSLPGTDNEQFF,TGTGCCAGCAGCTTACCGGGGACAGACAATGAGCAGTTCTTC
TRBJ2-5,once,TRBV7-9,16,-,CASSTPGISRQETQYF,TGTGCCAGCAGCACCCCGGGGATAAGTCGTCAAGAGACCCAGTACTTC
TRBJ2-7,-,TRBV10-3,15,TRBD1,CAIKTGTGRSYEQYF,TGTGCCATCAAGACCGGGACAGGGAGGAGCTACGAGCAGTACTTC
TRBJ2-1,-,TRBV7-9,19,TRBD2,CASSPKNPIAGERYNEQFF,TGTGCCAGCAGTCCTAAGAACCCGATAGCGGGGGAAAGGTACAATGAGCAGTTCTTC
TRBJ2-1,-,TRBV27,16,-,CASSFLDSPPHNEQFF,TGTGCCAGCAGTTTTTTGGACAGCCCTCCCCACAATGAGCAGTTCTTC